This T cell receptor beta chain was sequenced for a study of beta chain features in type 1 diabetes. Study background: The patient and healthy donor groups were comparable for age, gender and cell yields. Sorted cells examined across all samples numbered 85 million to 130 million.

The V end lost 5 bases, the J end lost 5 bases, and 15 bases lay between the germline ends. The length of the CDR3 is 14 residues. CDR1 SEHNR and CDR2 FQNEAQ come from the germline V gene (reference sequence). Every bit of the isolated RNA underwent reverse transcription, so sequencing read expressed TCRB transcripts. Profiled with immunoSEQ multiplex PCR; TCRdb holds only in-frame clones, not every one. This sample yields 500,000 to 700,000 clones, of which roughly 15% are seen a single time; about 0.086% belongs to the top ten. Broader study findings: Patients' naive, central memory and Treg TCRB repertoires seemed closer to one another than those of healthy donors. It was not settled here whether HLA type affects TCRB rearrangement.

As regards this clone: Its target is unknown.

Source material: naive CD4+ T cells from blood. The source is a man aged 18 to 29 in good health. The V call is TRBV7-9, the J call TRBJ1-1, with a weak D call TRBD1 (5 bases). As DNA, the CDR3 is TGTGCCAGCAGCCCGACTGGGGGAGGGACTGAAGCTTTCTTT. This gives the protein CASSPTGGGTEAFF.